The T cell receptor (beta chain) under discussion was sequenced for a study of T cell repertoires in cytomegalovirus infection. About the study: CMV epitopes, recently identified HLA-C-restricted and well-studied HLA-B-restricted, were used. Public TCR beta signatures were indicative of both CMV infection and a matching HLA type.

As to this clonotype: Its antigen is as yet unknown.

CDR3 length: 16 amino acids. Germline V gene lookup returns CDR1 MNHEY and CDR2 SVGAGI. V dropped 8 bases and J dropped 7; count of bases not matched to a gene: 14. Study outcomes and limitations: HLA-C-restricted TCR beta clonotypes specific for CMV led the ex vivo response. Individuals carrying CMV plus the relevant HLA were identified by cumulative frequency of public TCR beta families.

TCRdb itself ran the reads through MiXCR, one entry per CDR3 protein. The sample holds a few hundred thousand distinct CDR3 sequences, roughly a third seen once. V gene TRBV6-5 combines with J gene TRBJ2-2; 9 bases match TRBD1. The TCR originated in a human donor in good health (CMV status not recorded). Some clones in this sample may be carry-over from other donors' samples. Sample: cultured PBMCs, taken from culture after CMV antigen stimulation. The CDR3 DNA sequence: TGTGCCAGCTCAAGGGGCACAGGGGGCTCGAACGGGGAGCTGTTTTTT. Translated, it gives CASSRGTGGSNGELFF.